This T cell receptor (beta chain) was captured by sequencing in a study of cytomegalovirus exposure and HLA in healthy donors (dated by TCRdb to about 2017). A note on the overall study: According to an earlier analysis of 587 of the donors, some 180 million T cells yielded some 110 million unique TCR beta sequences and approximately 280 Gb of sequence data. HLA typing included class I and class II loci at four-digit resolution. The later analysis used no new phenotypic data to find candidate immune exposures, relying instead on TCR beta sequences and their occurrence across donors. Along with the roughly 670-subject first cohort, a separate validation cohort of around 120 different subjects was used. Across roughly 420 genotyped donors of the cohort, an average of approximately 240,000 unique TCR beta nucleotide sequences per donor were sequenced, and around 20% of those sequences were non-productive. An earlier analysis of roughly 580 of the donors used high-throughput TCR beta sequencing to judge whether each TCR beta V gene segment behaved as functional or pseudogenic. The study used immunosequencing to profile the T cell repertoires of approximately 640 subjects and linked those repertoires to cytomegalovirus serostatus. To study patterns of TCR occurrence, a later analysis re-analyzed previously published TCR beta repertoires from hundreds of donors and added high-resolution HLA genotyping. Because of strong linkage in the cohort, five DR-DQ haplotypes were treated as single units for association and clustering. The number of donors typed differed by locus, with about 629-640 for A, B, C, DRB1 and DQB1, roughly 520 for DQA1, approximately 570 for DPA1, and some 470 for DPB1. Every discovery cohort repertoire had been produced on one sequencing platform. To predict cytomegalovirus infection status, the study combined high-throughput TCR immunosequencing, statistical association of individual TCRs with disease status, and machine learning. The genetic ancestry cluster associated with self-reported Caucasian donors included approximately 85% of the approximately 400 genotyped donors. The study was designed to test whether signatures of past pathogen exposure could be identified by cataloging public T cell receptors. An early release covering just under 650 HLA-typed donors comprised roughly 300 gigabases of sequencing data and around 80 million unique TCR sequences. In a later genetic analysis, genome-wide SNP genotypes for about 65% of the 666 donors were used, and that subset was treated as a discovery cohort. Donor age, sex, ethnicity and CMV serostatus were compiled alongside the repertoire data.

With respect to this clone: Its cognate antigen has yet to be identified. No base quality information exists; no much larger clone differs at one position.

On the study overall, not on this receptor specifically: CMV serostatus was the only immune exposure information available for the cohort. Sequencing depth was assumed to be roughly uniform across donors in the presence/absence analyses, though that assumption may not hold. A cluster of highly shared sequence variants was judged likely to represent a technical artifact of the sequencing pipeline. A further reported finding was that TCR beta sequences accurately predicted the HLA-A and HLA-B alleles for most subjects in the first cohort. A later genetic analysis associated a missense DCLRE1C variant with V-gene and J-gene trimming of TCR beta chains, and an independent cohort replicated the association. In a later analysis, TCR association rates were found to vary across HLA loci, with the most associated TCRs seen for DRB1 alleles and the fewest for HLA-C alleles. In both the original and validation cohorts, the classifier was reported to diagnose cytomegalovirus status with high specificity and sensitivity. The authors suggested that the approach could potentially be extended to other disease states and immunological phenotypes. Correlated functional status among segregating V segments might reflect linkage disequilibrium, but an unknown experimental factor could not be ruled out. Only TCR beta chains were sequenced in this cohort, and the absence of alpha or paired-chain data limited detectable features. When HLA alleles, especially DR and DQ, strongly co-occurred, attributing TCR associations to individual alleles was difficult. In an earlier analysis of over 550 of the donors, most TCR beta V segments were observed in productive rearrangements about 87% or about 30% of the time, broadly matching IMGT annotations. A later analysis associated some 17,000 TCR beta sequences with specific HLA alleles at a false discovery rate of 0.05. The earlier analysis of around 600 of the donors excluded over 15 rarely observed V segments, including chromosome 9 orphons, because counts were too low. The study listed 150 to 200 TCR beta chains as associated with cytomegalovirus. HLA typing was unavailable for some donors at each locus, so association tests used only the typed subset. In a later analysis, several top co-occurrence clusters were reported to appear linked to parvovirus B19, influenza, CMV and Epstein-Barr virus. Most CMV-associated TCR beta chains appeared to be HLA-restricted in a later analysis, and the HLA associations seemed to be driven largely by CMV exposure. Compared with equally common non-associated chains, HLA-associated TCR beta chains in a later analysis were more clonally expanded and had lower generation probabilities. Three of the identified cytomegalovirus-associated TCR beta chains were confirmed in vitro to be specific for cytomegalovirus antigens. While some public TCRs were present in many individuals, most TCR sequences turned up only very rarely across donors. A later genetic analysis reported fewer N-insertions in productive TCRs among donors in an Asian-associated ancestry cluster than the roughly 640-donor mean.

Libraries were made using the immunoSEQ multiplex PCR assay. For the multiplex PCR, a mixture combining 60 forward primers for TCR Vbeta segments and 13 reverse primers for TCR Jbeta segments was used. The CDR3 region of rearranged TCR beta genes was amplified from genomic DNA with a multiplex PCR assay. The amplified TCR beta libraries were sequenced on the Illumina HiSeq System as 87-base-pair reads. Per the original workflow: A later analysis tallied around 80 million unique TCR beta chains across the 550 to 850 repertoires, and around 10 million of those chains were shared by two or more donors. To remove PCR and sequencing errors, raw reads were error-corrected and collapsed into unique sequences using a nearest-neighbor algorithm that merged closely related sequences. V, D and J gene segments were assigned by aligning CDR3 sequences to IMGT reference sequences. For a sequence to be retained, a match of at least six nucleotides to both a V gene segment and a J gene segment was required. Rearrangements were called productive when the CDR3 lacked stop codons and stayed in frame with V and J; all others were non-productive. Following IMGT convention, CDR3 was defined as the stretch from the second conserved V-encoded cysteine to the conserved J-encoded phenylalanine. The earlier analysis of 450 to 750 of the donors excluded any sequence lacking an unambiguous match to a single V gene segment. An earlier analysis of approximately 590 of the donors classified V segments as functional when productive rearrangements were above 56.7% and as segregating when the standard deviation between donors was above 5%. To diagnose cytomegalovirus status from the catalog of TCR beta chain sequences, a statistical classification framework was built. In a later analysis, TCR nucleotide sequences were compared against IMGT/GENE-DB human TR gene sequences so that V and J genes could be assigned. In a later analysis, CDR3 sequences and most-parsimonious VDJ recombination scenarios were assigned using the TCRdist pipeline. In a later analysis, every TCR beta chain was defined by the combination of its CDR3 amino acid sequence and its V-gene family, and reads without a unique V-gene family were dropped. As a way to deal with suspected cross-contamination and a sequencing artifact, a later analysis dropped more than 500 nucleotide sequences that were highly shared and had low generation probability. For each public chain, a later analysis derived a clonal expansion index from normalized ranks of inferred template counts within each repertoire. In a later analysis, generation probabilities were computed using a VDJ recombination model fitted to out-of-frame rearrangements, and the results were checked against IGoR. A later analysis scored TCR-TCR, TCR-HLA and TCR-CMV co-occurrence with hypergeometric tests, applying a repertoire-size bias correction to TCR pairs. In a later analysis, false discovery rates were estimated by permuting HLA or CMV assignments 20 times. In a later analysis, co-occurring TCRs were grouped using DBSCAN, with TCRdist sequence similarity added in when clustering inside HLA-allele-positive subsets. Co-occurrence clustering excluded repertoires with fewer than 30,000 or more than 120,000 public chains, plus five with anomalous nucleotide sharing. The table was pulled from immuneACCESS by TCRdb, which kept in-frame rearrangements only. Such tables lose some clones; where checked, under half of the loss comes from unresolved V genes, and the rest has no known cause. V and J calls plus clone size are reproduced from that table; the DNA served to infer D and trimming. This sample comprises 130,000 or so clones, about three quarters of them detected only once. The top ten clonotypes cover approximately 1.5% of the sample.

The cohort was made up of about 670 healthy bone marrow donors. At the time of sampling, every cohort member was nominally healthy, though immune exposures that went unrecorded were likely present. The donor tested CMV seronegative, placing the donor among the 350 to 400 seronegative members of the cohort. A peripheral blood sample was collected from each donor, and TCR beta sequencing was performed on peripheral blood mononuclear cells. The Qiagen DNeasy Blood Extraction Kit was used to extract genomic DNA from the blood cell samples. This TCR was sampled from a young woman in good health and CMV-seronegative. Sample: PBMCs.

The bases read TGTGCCAGCTCTGCTAGTGCCACCGGGGAGCTGTTTTTT. This is translated as CASSASATGELFF. The V and J genes are TRBV6-5 and TRBJ2-2; there is no confident call for the D gene. The CDR3 spans 13 residues, from the cysteine through the phenylalanine. Only the CDR3 DNA is retained, 39 bases long and in frame from the first base. In the germline V gene, CDR1 corresponds to MNHEY and CDR2 to SVGAGI. V lost 8 bases and J lost 4 bases; the stretch between them is 11 bases long.